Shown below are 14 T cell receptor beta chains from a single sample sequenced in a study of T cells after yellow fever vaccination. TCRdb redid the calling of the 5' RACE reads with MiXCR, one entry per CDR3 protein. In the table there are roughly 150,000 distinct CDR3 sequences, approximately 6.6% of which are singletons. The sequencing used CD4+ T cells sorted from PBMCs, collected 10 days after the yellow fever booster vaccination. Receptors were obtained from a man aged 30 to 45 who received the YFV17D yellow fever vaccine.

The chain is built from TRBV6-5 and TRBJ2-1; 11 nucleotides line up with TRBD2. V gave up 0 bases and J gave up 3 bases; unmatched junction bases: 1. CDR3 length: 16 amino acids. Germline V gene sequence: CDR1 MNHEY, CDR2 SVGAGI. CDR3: CASSYSLAGVYNEQFF. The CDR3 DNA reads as TGTGCCAGCAGTTACTCACTAGCGGGAGTCTACAATGAGCAGTTCTTC.

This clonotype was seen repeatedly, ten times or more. This CDR3 is CASSYSPAAGELFF. In nucleotides, the CDR3 is TGTGCCAGCAGTTACTCGCCGGCCGCCGGGGAGCTGTTTTTT. The V call is TRBV6-5, the J call TRBJ2-2; D call uncertain. Between the trimmed V and J ends, which lost 0 bases and 6 bases, there was a span of 8 bases. This CDR3 has 14 residues. Germline CDR1 reads MNHEY; CDR2 reads SVGAGI.

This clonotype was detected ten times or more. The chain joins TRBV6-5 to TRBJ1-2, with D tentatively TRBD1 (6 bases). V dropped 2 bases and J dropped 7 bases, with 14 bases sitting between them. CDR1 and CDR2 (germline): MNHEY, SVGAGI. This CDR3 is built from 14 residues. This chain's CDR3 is CASSYKSAGAGYTF. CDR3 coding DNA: TGTGCCAGCAGTTACAAGTCGGCAGGGGCTGGCTACACCTTC.

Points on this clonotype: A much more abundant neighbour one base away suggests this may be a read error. The CDR3 loop reads CATAVPGLVGEEEQYF. Here the CDR3 DNA reads TGTGCCACCGCGGTTCCGGGACTAGTGGGAGAAGAGGAGCAGTACTTC. The chain joins TRBV24-1 to TRBJ2-7, with 8 bases aligning to TRBD2. The CDR3 is made up of 16 amino acids. CDR1 and CDR2 from the germline V gene are KGHDR and SFDVKD. J gave up 7 bases and V 9 bases, and 19 bases lay outside the gene matches.

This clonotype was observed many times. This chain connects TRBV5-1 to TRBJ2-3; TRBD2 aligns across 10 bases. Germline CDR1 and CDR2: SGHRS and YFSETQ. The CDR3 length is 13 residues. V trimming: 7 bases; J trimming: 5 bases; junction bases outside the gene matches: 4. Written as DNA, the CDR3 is TGCGCCAGCGGGGGACTAGCGCAAGATACGCAGTATTTT. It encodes CASGGLAQDTQYF.

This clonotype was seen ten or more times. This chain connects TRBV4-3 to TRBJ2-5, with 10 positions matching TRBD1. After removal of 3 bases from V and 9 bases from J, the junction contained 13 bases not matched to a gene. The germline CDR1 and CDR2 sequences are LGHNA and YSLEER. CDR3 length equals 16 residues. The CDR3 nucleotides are TGCGCCAGCAGCCAGGGGACAGGGGCAGGGAGTCAACCCCAGTACTTC. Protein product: CASSQGTGAGSQPQYF.

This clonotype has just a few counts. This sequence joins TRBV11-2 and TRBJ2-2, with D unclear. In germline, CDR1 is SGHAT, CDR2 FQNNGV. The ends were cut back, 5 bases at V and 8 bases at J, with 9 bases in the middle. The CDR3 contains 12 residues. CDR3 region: CASSEDRGELFF. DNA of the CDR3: TGTGCCAGCAGCGAGGACCGAGGGGAGCTGTTTTTT. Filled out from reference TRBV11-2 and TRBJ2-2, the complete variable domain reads EAGVAQSPRYKIIEKRQSVAFWCNPISGHATLYWYQQILGQGPKLLIQFQNNGVVDDSQLPKDRFSAERLKGVDSTLKIQPAKLEDSAVYLCASSEDRGELFFGEGSRLTVL.

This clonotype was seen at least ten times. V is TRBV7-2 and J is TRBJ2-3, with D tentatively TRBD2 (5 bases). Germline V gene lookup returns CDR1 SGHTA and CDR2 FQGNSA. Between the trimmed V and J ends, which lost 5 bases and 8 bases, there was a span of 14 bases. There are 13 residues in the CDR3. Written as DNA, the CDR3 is TGTGCCAGCAGCCTGGAGCGGATTGCTACGCAGTATTTT. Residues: CASSLERIATQYF.

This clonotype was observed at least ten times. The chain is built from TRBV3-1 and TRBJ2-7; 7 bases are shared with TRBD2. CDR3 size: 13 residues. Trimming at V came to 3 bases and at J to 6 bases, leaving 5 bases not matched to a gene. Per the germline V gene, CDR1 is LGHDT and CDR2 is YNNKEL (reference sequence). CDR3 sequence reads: CASSHLGRGEQYF. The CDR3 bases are TGTGCCAGCAGCCACCTGGGGAGGGGCGAGCAGTACTTC.

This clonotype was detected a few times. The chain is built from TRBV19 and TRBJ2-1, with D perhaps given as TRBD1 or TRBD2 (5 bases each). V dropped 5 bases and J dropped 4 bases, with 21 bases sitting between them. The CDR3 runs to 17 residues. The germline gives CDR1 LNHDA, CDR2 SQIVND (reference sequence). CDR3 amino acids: CASSPTPSGRIYNEQFF. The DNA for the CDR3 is TGTGCCAGTAGTCCCACACCTTCGGGACGAATTTACAATGAGCAGTTCTTC.

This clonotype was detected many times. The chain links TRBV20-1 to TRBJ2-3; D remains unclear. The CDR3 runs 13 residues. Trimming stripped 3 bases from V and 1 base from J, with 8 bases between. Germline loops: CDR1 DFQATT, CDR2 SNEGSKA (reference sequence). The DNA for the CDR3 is TGCAGTGCTAGCGGCAGCGGCACAGATACGCAGTATTTT. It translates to CSASGSGTDTQYF.

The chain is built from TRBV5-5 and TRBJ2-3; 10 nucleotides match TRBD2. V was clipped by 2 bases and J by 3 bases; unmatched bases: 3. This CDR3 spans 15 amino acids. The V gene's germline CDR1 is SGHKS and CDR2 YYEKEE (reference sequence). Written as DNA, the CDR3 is TGTGCCAGCAGCTTCGGACTAGCGGAGACAGATACGCAGTATTTT. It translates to CASSFGLAETDTQYF.

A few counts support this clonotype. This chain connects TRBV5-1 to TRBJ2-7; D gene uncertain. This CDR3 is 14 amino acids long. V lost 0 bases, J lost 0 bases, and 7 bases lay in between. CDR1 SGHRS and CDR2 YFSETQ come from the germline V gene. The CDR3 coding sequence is TGCGCCAGCAGCTTGGCAGGAAACTCCTACGAGCAGTACTTC. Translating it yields CASSLAGNSYEQYF.

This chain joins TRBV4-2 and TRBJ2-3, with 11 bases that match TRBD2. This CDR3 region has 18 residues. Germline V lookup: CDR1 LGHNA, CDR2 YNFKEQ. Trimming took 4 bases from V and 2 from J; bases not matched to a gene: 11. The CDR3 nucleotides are TGTGCCAGCAGCCTAACTAGCGGGAGATCCTCTGTCACAGATACGCAGTATTTT. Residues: CASSLTSGRSSVTDTQYF.